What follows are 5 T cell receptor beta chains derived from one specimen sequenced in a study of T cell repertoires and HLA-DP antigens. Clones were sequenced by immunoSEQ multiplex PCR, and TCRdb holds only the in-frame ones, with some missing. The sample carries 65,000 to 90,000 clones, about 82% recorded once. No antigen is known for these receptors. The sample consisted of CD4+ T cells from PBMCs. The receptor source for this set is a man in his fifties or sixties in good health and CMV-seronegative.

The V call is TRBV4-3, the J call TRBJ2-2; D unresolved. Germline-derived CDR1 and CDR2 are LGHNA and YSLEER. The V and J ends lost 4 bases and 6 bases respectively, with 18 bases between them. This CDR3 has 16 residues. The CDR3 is CASSPNGARRAGELFF. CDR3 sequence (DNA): TGCGCCAGCAGCCCTAACGGTGCCAGAAGGGCCGGGGAGCTGTTTTTT.

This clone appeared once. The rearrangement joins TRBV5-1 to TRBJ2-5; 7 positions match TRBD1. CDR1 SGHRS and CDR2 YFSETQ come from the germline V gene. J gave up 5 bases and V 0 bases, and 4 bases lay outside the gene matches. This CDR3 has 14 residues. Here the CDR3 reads CASSLGGGGETQYF. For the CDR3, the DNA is TGCGCCAGCAGCTTGGGAGGGGGCGGCGAGACCCAGTACTTC.

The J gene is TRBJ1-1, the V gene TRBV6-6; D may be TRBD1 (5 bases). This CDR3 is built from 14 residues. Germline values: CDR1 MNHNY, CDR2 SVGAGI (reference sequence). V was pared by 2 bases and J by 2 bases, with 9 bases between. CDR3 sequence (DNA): TGTGCCAGCAGTTACCCGCAGGGAAACACTGAAGCTTTCTTT. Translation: CASSYPQGNTEAFF.

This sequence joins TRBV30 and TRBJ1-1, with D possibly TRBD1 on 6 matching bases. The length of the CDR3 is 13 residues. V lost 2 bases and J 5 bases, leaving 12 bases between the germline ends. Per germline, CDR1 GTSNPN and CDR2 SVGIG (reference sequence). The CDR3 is CAWSQQGGTEAFF. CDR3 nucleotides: TGTGCCTGGAGTCAACAGGGAGGGACTGAAGCTTTCTTT.

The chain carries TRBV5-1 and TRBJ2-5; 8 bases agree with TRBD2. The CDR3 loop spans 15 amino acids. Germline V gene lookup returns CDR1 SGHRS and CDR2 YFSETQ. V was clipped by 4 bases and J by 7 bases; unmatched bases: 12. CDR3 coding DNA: TGCGCCAGCAGCCCTCGGGAGGGCAGAGACCGGACCCAGTACTTC. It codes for CASSPREGRDRTQYF.